Presented here are 7 T cell receptor beta chains from one specimen sequenced in a study of blood T cell repertoires in COVID-19. The method was immunoSEQ multiplex PCR; TCRdb's version includes in-frame clones alone and lacks a portion of them. The sample holds about 100,000 clones, 78% seen once. The sequencing input was peripheral blood. These receptors all come from a man between 60 and 70 years old with active or convalescent COVID-19.

The chain carries TRBV19 and TRBJ1-5; D is possibly TRBD1 (6 bases). The ends were cut back, 5 bases at V and 4 bases at J, with 9 bases in the middle. The CDR3 is 13 amino acids. The germline V gene encodes CDR1 LNHDA and CDR2 SQIVND (reference sequence). CDR3 in DNA: TGTGCCAGTAGTGGACAGCAGAATCAGCCCCAGCATTTT. This codes for CASSGQQNQPQHF.

V gene TRBV4-1 combines with J gene TRBJ2-1; no firm D call. This CDR3 comprises 16 residues. Trimming pared 1 base from V and 6 bases from J, leaving 16 bases between. Germline values: CDR1 MGHRA, CDR2 YSYEKL. The CDR3 sequence is CASSQVPEILGNEQFF. CDR3 DNA sequence: TGCGCCAGCAGCCAAGTACCGGAGATTTTAGGCAATGAGCAGTTCTTC.

This chain connects TRBV5-1 to TRBJ1-2; D is perhaps TRBD1 (5 bases). Germline V gene data show CDR1 as SGHRS and CDR2 as YFSETQ. This CDR3 contains 13 residues. The V and J ends lost 6 bases and 4 bases respectively, with 13 bases between them. The CDR3 here is CASTPEGVYGYTF. The CDR3 DNA sequence: TGCGCCAGCACCCCCGAAGGGGTCTATGGCTACACCTTC. Supplemented by reference TRBV5-1 and TRBJ1-2, the full variable domain reads KAGVTQTPRYLIKTRGQQVTLSCSPISGHRSVSWYQQTPGQGLQFLFEYFSETQRNKGNFPGRFSGRQFSNSRSEMNVSTLELGDSALYLCASTPEGVYGYTFGSGTRLTVV.

This clone was detected only a few times. The chain is built from TRBV11-2 and TRBJ1-4, with D possibly matching TRBD1 (6 bases). The V end lost 5 bases, the J end lost 7 bases, and 17 bases lay between the germline ends. The length of the CDR3 is 15 residues. Germline values: CDR1 SGHAT, CDR2 FQNNGV. The CDR3 DNA reads as TGTGCCAGCAGCCCCCCCCGGGACACCTTTGAAAAACTGTTTTTT. This codes for CASSPPRDTFEKLFF.

The chain employs TRBV21-1 and TRBJ2-5; the listed D gene, TRBD2, was not tested against the DNA. TRBV21-1 counts as a pseudogene. The CDR3 contains 13 residues. CDR3 sequence reads: CASSKADQETQYF. Here the CDR3 DNA reads TGTGCCAGCAGCAAAGCCGACCAAGAGACCCAGTACTTC.

V usage is TRBV27 and J usage is TRBJ1-5, with 8 bases that match TRBD1. The CDR3 totals 15 residues. Trimming cost V 6 bases and J 4 bases; bases outside gene matches: 8. The germline V gene encodes CDR1 MNHEY and CDR2 SMNVEV (reference sequence). The CDR3 loop is CASRAGGARNQPQHF. CDR3 coding DNA: TGTGCCAGCAGAGCAGGGGGCGCGAGAAATCAGCCCCAGCATTTT.

This sequence joins TRBV27 and TRBJ1-6; 8 bases are a match to TRBD1. CDR1 and CDR2 from the germline V gene are MNHEY and SMNVEV (reference sequence). This CDR3 is built from 15 residues. Germline trimming cut 4 bases from V and 5 bases from J; bases unmatched to any gene: 4. CDR3 sequence (DNA): TGTGCCAGCAGTTCCCCGGACAGGGATAATTCACCCCTCCACTTT. It codes for CASSSPDRDNSPLHF.